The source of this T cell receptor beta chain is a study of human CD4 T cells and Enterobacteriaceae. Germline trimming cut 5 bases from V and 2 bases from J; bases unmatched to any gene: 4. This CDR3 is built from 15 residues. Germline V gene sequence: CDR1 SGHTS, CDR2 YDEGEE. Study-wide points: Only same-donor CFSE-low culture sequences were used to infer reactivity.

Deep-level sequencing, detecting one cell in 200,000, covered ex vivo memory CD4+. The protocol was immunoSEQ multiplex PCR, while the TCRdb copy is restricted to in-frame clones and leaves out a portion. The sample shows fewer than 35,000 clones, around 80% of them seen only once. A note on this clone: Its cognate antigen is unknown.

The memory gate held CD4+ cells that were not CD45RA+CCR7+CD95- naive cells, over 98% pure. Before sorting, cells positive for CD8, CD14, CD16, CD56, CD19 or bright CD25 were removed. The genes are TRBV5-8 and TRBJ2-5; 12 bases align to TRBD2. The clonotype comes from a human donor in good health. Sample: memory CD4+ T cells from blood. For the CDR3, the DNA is TGTGCCAGCAGTCCTGGACTAGCGGGGCAAGAGACCCAGTACTTC. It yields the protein CASSPGLAGQETQYF.